The clone carrying this T cell receptor beta chain was observed at least ten times. This sample is part of a study of response to subunit inactivated influenza vaccine. TCRdb re-called the RT-PCR reads through MiXCR, storing one row per CDR3 protein. The top ten hold less than 15% of the sample, which has approximately 530,000 distinct CDR3 sequences, more than 7% seen once. This CDR3 contains 14 residues. Per germline, CDR1 MDHEN and CDR2 SYDVKM. J lost 10 bases, V lost 6 bases, and 8 bases had no gene match. The sample was PBMCs from blood, taken about 23 months after vaccination. The origin of this receptor is a man aged 50 to 69 who received an inactivated influenza vaccine. This chain connects TRBV28 to TRBJ1-6; 8 bases align to TRBD1. The CDR3 loop is CASRTGQGGSPLHF. CDR3 in DNA: TGTGCCAGCAGAACCGGACAGGGAGGATCACCCCTCCACTTT. Variable domain in full (rest from reference TRBV28 and TRBJ1-6): DVKVTQSSRYLVKRTGEKVFLECVQDMDHENMFWYRQDPGLGLRLIYFSYDVKMKEKGDIPEGYSVSREKKERFSLILESASTNQTSMYLCASRTGQGGSPLHFGNGTRLTVT.